Sequencing of this T cell receptor (beta chain) was carried out in a study of lymphopenia after photon versus proton radiotherapy. This table comes from immunoSEQ multiplex PCR, and its TCRdb copy is limited to in-frame clones, with some not included. The table includes 25,000 to 30,000 clones, 81% detected once. The germline CDR1 and CDR2 sequences are LGHNA and YSLEER. The CDR3 loop spans 16 amino acids. Points on this clone: As yet, its antigen is unknown.

Points from the study as a whole: Post-nadir diversity loss with photons came from oligoclonal expansion, particularly CD8+ Temra cells. Relative stability marked proton patients; photon patients lost diversity and naive cells. Better survival with proton therapy was suggested as possible, not demonstrated.

The sequencing used peripheral blood, collected from a patient treated with photon-based radiotherapy. The V gene is TRBV4-3, the J gene TRBJ2-5, with D possibly matching TRBD2 (5 bases). Judging by the DNA end, TRBJ2-7 fits better; the J call may be wrong. This TCR came from a man in his fifties or sixties with gastric cancer. CDR3 coding DNA: TGCGCCAGCAGCCAAGATACCCCCAGCGGCTTGTACGAGCAGTACTTC. Its protein product is CASSQDTPSGLYEQYF.